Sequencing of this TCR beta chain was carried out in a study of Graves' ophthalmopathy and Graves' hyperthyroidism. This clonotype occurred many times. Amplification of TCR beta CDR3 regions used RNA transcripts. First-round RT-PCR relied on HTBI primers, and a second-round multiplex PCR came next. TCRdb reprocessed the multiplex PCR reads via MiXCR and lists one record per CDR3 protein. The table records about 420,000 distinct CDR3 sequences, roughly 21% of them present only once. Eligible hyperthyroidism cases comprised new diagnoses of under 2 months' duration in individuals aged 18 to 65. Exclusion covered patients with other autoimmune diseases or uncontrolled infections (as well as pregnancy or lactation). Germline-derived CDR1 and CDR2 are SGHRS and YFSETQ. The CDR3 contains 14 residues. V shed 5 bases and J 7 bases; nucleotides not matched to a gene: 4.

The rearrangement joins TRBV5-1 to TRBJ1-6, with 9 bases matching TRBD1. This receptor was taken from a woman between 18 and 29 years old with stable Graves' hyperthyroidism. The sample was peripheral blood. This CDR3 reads CASSTDRGNSPLHF. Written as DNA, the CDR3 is TGCGCCAGCAGTACGGACAGGGGCAATTCACCCCTCCACTTT.